This is a list of T cell receptor beta chains from one sample in a study of cytomegalovirus exposure and HLA in healthy donors. Data came from immunoSEQ multiplex PCR; TCRdb stores just in-frame clones and leaves some out. The table includes more than 95,000 clones, 66% detected once. Sequenced: PBMCs. All receptors derive from a woman aged 50 to 60 in good health and CMV-seronegative. Each CDR3 is given with its conserved first and last residue. Each record gives: D gene, clone size, J gene, V gene, CDR3 protein, CDR3 DNA. D genes are given only for firm matches. Expanded clones get a size class; other rows say once, few or many, or leave the size out.

d_gene: .
abundance: .
j_gene: TRBJ1-1
v_gene: TRBV2
CDR3aa: CASSQGNTEAFF
CDR3nt: TGTGCCAGCAGTCAGGGGAACACTGAAGCTTTCTTT

d_gene: TRBD2
abundance: .
j_gene: TRBJ2-7
v_gene: TRBV20-1
CDR3aa: CSATGGRQYF
CDR3nt: TGCAGTGCTACGGGAGGGAGGCAGTACTTC

d_gene: .
abundance: .
j_gene: TRBJ2-7
v_gene: TRBV2
CDR3aa: CASRGPPYEQYF
CDR3nt: TGTGCCAGCAGGGGCCCTCCCTACGAGCAGTACTTC

d_gene: TRBD2
abundance: .
j_gene: TRBJ2-1
v_gene: TRBV4-1
CDR3aa: CASSQEAGIVNEQFF
CDR3nt: TGCGCCAGCAGCCAAGAAGCGGGAATAGTCAATGAGCAGTTCTTC

d_gene: .
abundance: .
j_gene: TRBJ1-3
v_gene: TRBV6-6
CDR3aa: CASNDRWSGDTIYF
CDR3nt: TGTGCCAGCAACGATCGTTGGTCCGGGGACACCATATATTTT

d_gene: .
abundance: .
j_gene: TRBJ1-2
v_gene: TRBV11-2
CDR3aa: CASREGGF
CDR3nt: TGTGCCAGCAGAGAGGGTGGCTTC

d_gene: .
abundance: .
j_gene: TRBJ2-1
v_gene: TRBV28
CDR3aa: CASSLRRLPGNEQFF
CDR3nt: TGTGCCAGCAGTTTAAGGAGACTCCCTGGGAATGAGCAGTTCTTC

d_gene: TRBD1
abundance: few
j_gene: TRBJ2-2
v_gene: TRBV19
CDR3aa: CASSMTGGVTGELFF
CDR3nt: TGTGCCAGTAGTATGACAGGGGGAGTAACCGGGGAGCTGTTTTTT

d_gene: .
abundance: .
j_gene: TRBJ2-7
v_gene: TRBV4-1
CDR3aa: CASSQESLSYEQYF
CDR3nt: TGCGCCAGCAGCCAAGAAAGCCTTTCCTACGAGCAGTACTTC

d_gene: TRBD1
abundance: .
j_gene: TRBJ2-7
v_gene: TRBV6-1
CDR3aa: CAIGDSDTYEQYF
CDR3nt: TGTGCCATTGGGGACAGTGACACCTACGAGCAGTACTTC

d_gene: TRBD1
abundance: .
j_gene: TRBJ1-2
v_gene: TRBV18
CDR3aa: CASSPVPGTGAYGYTF
CDR3nt: TGTGCCAGCTCACCCGTCCCCGGGACAGGGGCATATGGCTACACCTTC

d_gene: .
abundance: .
j_gene: TRBJ1-1
v_gene: TRBV18
CDR3aa: CASSPPGGAPNTEAFF
CDR3nt: TGTGCCAGCTCACCACCGGGGGGGGCCCCGAACACTGAAGCTTTCTTT

d_gene: .
abundance: once
j_gene: TRBJ1-1
v_gene: TRBV4-1
CDR3aa: CASRQVFGDEAFF
CDR3nt: TGCGCCAGCCGCCAAGTCTTCGGAGATGAAGCTTTCTTT

d_gene: .
abundance: .
j_gene: TRBJ1-4
v_gene: TRBV6-1
CDR3aa: CATDGRANEKLFF
CDR3nt: TGTGCCACCGACGGGCGGGCTAATGAAAAACTGTTTTTT

d_gene: .
abundance: .
j_gene: TRBJ2-1
v_gene: TRBV27
CDR3aa: CASSLAVSSSYNEQFF
CDR3nt: TGTGCCAGCAGTTTAGCTGTAAGTAGCTCCTACAATGAGCAGTTCTTC

d_gene: TRBD1
abundance: .
j_gene: TRBJ1-2
v_gene: TRBV7-2
CDR3aa: CASSLGQGAYGYTF
CDR3nt: TGTGCCAGCAGCTTGGGACAGGGTGCCTATGGCTACACCTTC

d_gene: .
abundance: few
j_gene: TRBJ2-2
v_gene: TRBV2
CDR3aa: CASSDVPRDGGELFF
CDR3nt: TGTGCCAGCAGTGATGTCCCCCGGGATGGGGGGGAGCTGTTTTTT

d_gene: .
abundance: .
j_gene: TRBJ2-1
v_gene: TRBV7-3
CDR3aa: CASSSPWGDEQFF
CDR3nt: TGTGCCAGCAGCTCCCCCTGGGGGGATGAGCAGTTCTTC

d_gene: .
abundance: .
j_gene: TRBJ1-4
v_gene: TRBV27
CDR3aa: CASSLGGGREKLFF
CDR3nt: TGTGCCAGCAGTCTAGGGGGGGGGCGTGAAAAACTGTTTTTT

d_gene: TRBD1
abundance: .
j_gene: TRBJ1-1
v_gene: TRBV14
CDR3aa: CASSQGLGGGTEAFF
CDR3nt: TGTGCCAGCAGCCAAGGCCTAGGGGGCGGCACTGAAGCTTTCTTT

d_gene: TRBD1
abundance: .
j_gene: TRBJ2-2
v_gene: TRBV7-8
CDR3aa: CASSLDETGGELFF
CDR3nt: TGTGCCAGCAGCTTAGATGAGACAGGGGGGGAGCTGTTTTTT

d_gene: TRBD1
abundance: few
j_gene: TRBJ2-5
v_gene: TRBV19
CDR3aa: CASSQGQGIETQYF
CDR3nt: TGTGCCAGTAGTCAAGGACAGGGGATCGAGACCCAGTACTTC

d_gene: TRBD2
abundance: .
j_gene: TRBJ2-1
v_gene: TRBV2
CDR3aa: CASSEPAGGLQNEQFF
CDR3nt: TGTGCCAGCAGTGAACCGGCGGGGGGGCTTCAAAATGAGCAGTTCTTC

d_gene: TRBD2
abundance: .
j_gene: TRBJ2-3
v_gene: TRBV29-1
CDR3aa: CSVVPGTSGMDTQYF
CDR3nt: TGCAGCGTAGTACCCGGGACTAGCGGGATGGATACGCAGTATTTT

d_gene: .
abundance: .
j_gene: TRBJ2-3
v_gene: TRBV9
CDR3aa: CASSVAGAPADTQYF
CDR3nt: TGTGCCAGCAGCGTAGCGGGAGCCCCCGCAGATACGCAGTATTTT

d_gene: TRBD2
abundance: few
j_gene: TRBJ2-2
v_gene: TRBV5-1
CDR3aa: CASSLSWLADPTGELFF
CDR3nt: TGCGCCAGCAGCTTGTCCTGGCTAGCGGACCCCACCGGGGAGCTGTTTTTT

d_gene: .
abundance: .
j_gene: TRBJ1-2
v_gene: TRBV9
CDR3aa: CASSVGAGDGYTF
CDR3nt: TGTGCCAGCAGCGTTGGGGCGGGGGATGGCTACACCTTC

d_gene: TRBD1
abundance: .
j_gene: TRBJ1-2
v_gene: TRBV5-1
CDR3aa: CASSAAGGANGYTF
CDR3nt: TGCGCCAGCAGCGCGGCAGGGGGCGCGAATGGCTACACCTTC

d_gene: TRBD1
abundance: once
j_gene: TRBJ2-7
v_gene: TRBV9
CDR3aa: CASSAGQGVGEQYF
CDR3nt: TGTGCCAGCAGCGCCGGACAGGGGGTGGGTGAGCAGTACTTC